The T cell receptor beta chain under discussion was sequenced for a study of beta chain features in type 1 diabetes. Overall study: All samples combined gave just under 110 million sorted cells for examination. Study-wide findings and caveats: More deletions and fewer insertions at VDJ junctions were seen in type 1 diabetes patients.

This CDR3 region has 13 residues. The ends were cut back, 1 base at V and 6 bases at J, with 7 bases in the middle. Per germline, CDR1 LGHNA and CDR2 YSLEER. Expressed TCRB transcripts were sequenced because the isolated RNA had all been reverse transcribed beforehand. Measured with immunoSEQ multiplex PCR; TCRdb has only the in-frame clones, and not every one. The repertoire consists of a few hundred thousand clones, with roughly 12% occurring once and the leading ten covering around 0.015%. Comments on this clone: What it recognizes is unknown.

The J gene is TRBJ2-1, the V gene TRBV4-3; D not certain. This clonotype originated in a man younger than 35 in good health. Sample: naive CD4+ T cells from blood. CDR3 protein: CASSQGLFNEQFF. The CDR3 nucleotides read TGCGCCAGCAGCCAAGGTCTGTTCAATGAGCAGTTCTTC.